Listed here are 24 T cell receptor beta chains from one sample, sequenced in a study of T cell responses to AZD1222 COVID-19 vaccine. Profiled with immunoSEQ multiplex PCR; TCRdb holds only in-frame clones, not every one. The table records under 70,000 clones, less than 85% of them present only once. The source material was peripheral blood, sampled on day 0 of MenACWY control vaccination. These receptors were collected from an adult in good health.

This clone has ten or more counts. The V call is TRBV28, the J call TRBJ2-3, with 8 bases fitting TRBD1. This CDR3 has 17 amino acids. V shed 3 bases and J 0 bases; nucleotides not matched to a gene: 8. In germline, CDR1 is MDHEN, CDR2 SYDVKM. The CDR3 loop reads CASSFYRTGLSTDTQYF. In nucleotides, the CDR3 is TGTGCCAGCAGTTTTTACCGGACAGGGTTGAGCACAGATACGCAGTATTTT.

The chain uses TRBV4-2 and TRBJ2-1; 7 bases map to TRBD2. V trimming: 6 bases; J trimming: 4 bases; junction bases outside the gene matches: 12. Germline loops: CDR1 LGHNA, CDR2 YNFKEQ. The CDR3 runs 16 residues. CDR3 in DNA: TGTGCCAGCAGTCTTTCTGGGAGGGGCCGGTACAATGAGCAGTTCTTC. Protein product: CASSLSGRGRYNEQFF.

CDR3 coding DNA: TGTGCCAGCAGCTTAACGGTCACCGGGGAGCTGTTTTTT. Encoded protein: CASSLTVTGELFF. The chain carries TRBV5-6 and TRBJ2-2; no reliable D call. The germline gives CDR1 SGHDT, CDR2 YYEEEE. This CDR3 region has 13 residues. V lost 2 bases and J lost 4, with 6 bases in between.

V is TRBV4-3 and J is TRBJ1-6; D unclear. Trimming left V 4 bases short and J 14 bases short, with 18 bases between. The CDR3 consists of 14 residues. The germline CDR1 and CDR2 sequences are LGHNA and YSLEER. CDR3 amino acids: CASSPTFLSGTLHF. CDR3 nucleotide sequence: TGCGCCAGCAGCCCAACCTTCCTCTCAGGAACCCTCCACTTT.

The V call is TRBV28, the J call TRBJ2-7; D not certain. V lost 8 bases and J lost 6, with 14 bases in between. The CDR3 consists of 12 residues. Germline V gene sequence: CDR1 MDHEN, CDR2 SYDVKM. The CDR3 region has the DNA TGTGCCAGCGCCTCTCTGAGGCGCGAGCAGTACTTC. Translation gives CASASLRREQYF.

The V gene is TRBV7-8, the J gene TRBJ2-7; unclear D gene. Germline V lookup: CDR1 SGHVS, CDR2 FQNEAQ. V shed 1 base and J shed 5 bases, with 12 bases lying between them. The CDR3 loop spans 14 amino acids. DNA of the CDR3: TGTGCCAGCAGCTTAGACGGAGCTCTGGACGAGCAGTACTTC. Translating it yields CASSLDGALDEQYF.

The table lists this clone with a count of one. The V gene is TRBV2, the J gene TRBJ1-1, with TRBD1 as a possible D gene (6 bases). The CDR3 sequence is 17 residues long. Germline CDR1 is SNHLY and CDR2 is FYNNEI. With 3 bases removed from V and 4 bases from J, the gap between germline ends came to 21 bases. The DNA for the CDR3 is TGTGCCAGCAGTGAGGATCCAGCCGCGGGGGCGACCACTGAAGCTTTCTTT. This codes for CASSEDPAAGATTEAFF.

V and J are TRBV28 and TRBJ1-2; no clear D. Germline V gives CDR1 MDHEN, CDR2 SYDVKM. The CDR3 is 12 amino acids. The V gene lost 3 bases and the J gene lost 5 bases, with 7 bases spanning the gap. DNA of the CDR3: TGTGCCAGCAGTTTTAGCGAGTATGGCTACACCTTC. As protein: CASSFSEYGYTF.

By sample fraction, this clone is medium-sized. The CDR3 DNA reads as TGTGCCAGCAGCTTACGACGGTACACTGAAGCTTTCTTT. Its translation is CASSLRRYTEAFF. The V gene is TRBV11-1, the J gene TRBJ1-1, with D unclear. The CDR3 runs 13 residues. The V and J ends lost 2 bases and 3 bases respectively, with 7 bases between them. Per the germline V gene, CDR1 is SGHAT and CDR2 is FQDESV (reference sequence).

This rearrangement joins TRBV6-5 to TRBJ1-2; no definite D call. The CDR3 has 13 amino acids. V was trimmed by 6 bases and J by 8 bases, leaving 16 bases between them. Germline assignment: CDR1 MNHEY and CDR2 SVGAGI. The CDR3 bases are TGTGCCAGCAGCTCGGACGGCCGGCGAGGCTACACCTTC. Translation gives CASSSDGRRGYTF.

The genes are TRBV29-1 and TRBJ2-1, with a weak D call TRBD1 (6 bases). V was trimmed by 4 bases and J by 5 bases, leaving 12 bases between them. The CDR3 length is 13 residues. The germline gives CDR1 SQVTM, CDR2 ANQGSEA. CDR3 in amino acids: CSVVKDRNNEQFF. The CDR3 DNA reads TGCAGCGTTGTTAAGGACAGAAACAATGAGCAGTTCTTC.

The rearrangement joins TRBV5-1 to TRBJ1-1; no clear D gene. This CDR3 is built from 13 residues. Between the trimmed V and J ends, which lost 0 bases and 11 bases, there was a span of 14 bases. Germline CDR1 and CDR2: SGHRS and YFSETQ. The CDR3 nucleotides read TGCGCCAGCAGCTTGGAGGGATCCAGAGAGGCTTTCTTT. Residues: CASSLEGSREAFF.

V gene TRBV11-3 combines with J gene TRBJ1-1; D gene ambiguous. This CDR3 region has 13 residues. Germline CDR1 reads SGHNT; CDR2 reads YENEEA. V lost 3 bases to trimming and J lost 4 bases, with 9 bases between them. CDR3 in DNA: TGTGCCAGCAGCTTTGCCGGGTCCACTGAAGCTTTCTTT. Amino acid sequence: CASSFAGSTEAFF.

The chain employs TRBV27 and TRBJ1-6; TRBD1 agrees at 7 bases. The CDR3 loop spans 14 amino acids. Unmatched junction bases numbered 5, after V lost 5 bases and J lost 7 bases. CDR1 and CDR2 from the germline V gene are MNHEY and SMNVEV (reference sequence). CDR3 sequence (DNA): TGTGCCAGCAGTCCCGGGACAGCAAATTCACCCCTCCACTTT. Protein product: CASSPGTANSPLHF.

This clone was recorded only once. V and J are TRBV27 and TRBJ2-5; D is unclear. Germline V gives CDR1 MNHEY, CDR2 SMNVEV (reference sequence). With 2 bases removed from V and 2 bases from J, the gap between germline ends came to 12 bases. The CDR3 length is 15 residues. CDR3 amino acids: CASSLSGNRQETQYF. The CDR3 DNA follows: TGTGCCAGCAGTTTAAGTGGGAATAGGCAAGAGACCCAGTACTTC.

This chain uses TRBV6-5 with TRBJ2-3; TRBD2 agrees at 7 bases. CDR1 is MNHEY and CDR2 is SVGAGI in the germline V gene. V gave up 2 bases and J gave up 5 bases; unmatched junction bases: 7. This CDR3 contains 15 residues. CDR3 bases: TGTGCCAGCAGTTACGCGGCGGGAGAACGAGATACGCAGTATTTT. As protein: CASSYAAGERDTQYF.

This clone was detected only a few times. This rearrangement joins TRBV19 to TRBJ2-7, with D tentatively TRBD1 or TRBD2 (5 bases each). V shed 4 bases and J shed 2 bases, with 15 bases lying between them. The CDR3 consists of 15 residues. CDR1 is LNHDA, CDR2 SQIVND, per germline (reference sequence). In nucleotides, the CDR3 is TGTGCCAGTAGTAGACCCGGGACGGCTACCTACGAGCAGTACTTC. This sequence encodes CASSRPGTATYEQYF.

The chain has TRBV30 and TRBJ1-3; the D is unclear. Germline V gene data show CDR1 as GTSNPN and CDR2 as SVGIG (reference sequence). V shed 2 bases and J shed 4 bases, with 9 bases lying between them. This CDR3 region has 13 residues. The CDR3 reads CAWSLTRGNTIYF. The CDR3 nucleotides read TGTGCCTGGAGTCTCACGCGGGGAAACACCATATATTTT.

There are a few counts of this clone. The chain recombines TRBV7-2 with TRBJ2-5; no firm D call. The CDR3 is made up of 13 amino acids. Germline assignment: CDR1 SGHTA and CDR2 FQGNSA. Trimming removed 5 bases from V and 0 bases from J, with 7 bases in between. This chain's CDR3 is CASSIPYQETQYF. The DNA of the CDR3 is TGTGCCAGCAGCATTCCGTACCAAGAGACCCAGTACTTC. Drawing the rest from reference TRBV7-2 and TRBJ2-5, the complete variable domain is GAGVSQSPSNKVTEKGKDVELRCDPISGHTALYWYRQSLGQGLEFLIYFQGNSAPDKSGLPSDRFSAERTGGSVSTLTIQRTQQEDSAVYLCASSIPYQETQYFGPGTRLLVL.

The J gene is TRBJ1-1, the V gene TRBV29-1; no clear D. The CDR3 totals 13 residues. V gave up 7 bases and J gave up 4 bases, with 16 bases separating them. The germline V gene has CDR1 SQVTM and CDR2 ANQGSEA. In nucleotides, the CDR3 is TGCAGCGGGGCCATAAGTCAATCCACTGAAGCTTTCTTT. It yields the protein CSGAISQSTEAFF.

J is TRBJ1-4 and V is TRBV2; unclear D gene. Germline values: CDR1 SNHLY, CDR2 FYNNEI. V was shortened by 8 bases and J by 13 bases, with 17 bases between the two germline ends. CDR3 length equals 12 residues. Written as DNA, the CDR3 is TGTGCCAGCGGTTTGGGCGGTCTCGGACTGTTTTTT. Its protein product is CASGLGGLGLFF.

The chain recombines TRBV9 with TRBJ2-1; 8 bases agree with TRBD2. Trimming removed 5 bases from V and 0 bases from J; junction bases left unmatched: 4. CDR3 size: 15 residues. Looked up from germline, CDR1 is SGDLS and CDR2 is YYNGEE. The CDR3 DNA is TGTGCCAGCAGTGAAGGGACTAGCTCCTACAATGAGCAGTTCTTC. As protein: CASSEGTSSYNEQFF.

V and J are TRBV5-1 and TRBJ2-5; no clear D. Germline CDR1 and CDR2: SGHRS and YFSETQ. This CDR3 is 16 amino acids long. V was pared by 1 base and J by 5 bases, with 18 bases between. CDR3 in amino acids: CASSLSRPSVGETQYF. CDR3 in DNA: TGCGCCAGCAGCTTGTCACGCCCATCCGTGGGGGAGACCCAGTACTTC. The complete variable domain, with remaining parts taken from reference TRBV5-1 and TRBJ2-5, reads KAGVTQTPRYLIKTRGQQVTLSCSPISGHRSVSWYQQTPGQGLQFLFEYFSETQRNKGNFPGRFSGRQFSNSRSEMNVSTLELGDSALYLCASSLSRPSVGETQYFGPGTRLLVL.

This clone was found once. The V gene is TRBV7-2, the J gene TRBJ1-2, with 8 bases aligning to TRBD1. CDR3 length: 14 amino acids. V shed 5 bases and J 3 bases; nucleotides not matched to a gene: 5. Germline assignment: CDR1 SGHTA and CDR2 FQGNSA. In DNA, the CDR3 is TGTGCCAGCAGCCAAACGACAGGGGACTATGGCTACACCTTC. It translates to CASSQTTGDYGYTF.